The 18 T cell receptor beta chains listed next were all sequenced from one sample in a study of radiotherapy plus CTLA-4 blockade in lung cancer. Repertoires were generated with immunoSEQ multiplex PCR, while TCRdb's copy carries only in-frame clones and drops some. Among roughly 24,000 clones listed, approximately 77% were seen once. Sequencing used peripheral blood, obtained from a patient treated with radiotherapy plus ipilimumab. These TCRs come from a human donor with non-small cell lung cancer that progressed on radiotherapy plus ipilimumab.

The chain employs TRBV5-6 and TRBJ2-5; 7 bases are shared with TRBD1. Germline CDR1 SGHDT, CDR2 YYEEEE. The V and J ends lost 0 bases and 2 bases, in that order; junction bases with no gene match: 4. The CDR3 extends over 15 amino acids. CDR3 in amino acids: CASSLGTGTQETQYF. The CDR3 region has the DNA TGTGCCAGCAGCTTGGGGACAGGAACACAAGAGACCCAGTACTTC.

The chain couples TRBV4-3 to TRBJ1-6, with D perhaps TRBD1 (6 bases). The V end lost 0 bases, the J end lost 9 bases, and 27 bases lay between the germline ends. The CDR3 has 20 residues. The germline gives CDR1 LGHNA, CDR2 YSLEER. CDR3 in DNA: TGCGCCAGCAGCCAAGATGTGGGACAAGGGGCGACCCTTAACCTTTCACCCCTCCACTTT. Its translation is CASSQDVGQGATLNLSPLHF.

This rearrangement joins TRBV28 to TRBJ1-4; D remains ambiguous. CDR1 and CDR2 from the germline V gene are MDHEN and SYDVKM. The CDR3 extends over 12 amino acids. The germline V and J ends were trimmed by 6 bases and 5 bases, with 7 bases remaining between them. CDR3 sequence reads: CASRLENEKLFF. CDR3 bases: TGTGCCAGCAGGTTGGAAAATGAAAAACTGTTTTTT.

The chain couples TRBV5-6 to TRBJ1-5; TRBD1 might be the D (6 bases). There are 15 residues in the CDR3. The V end was cut by 1 base, the J end by 3 bases, with 11 bases between. The germline gives CDR1 SGHDT, CDR2 YYEEEE. For the CDR3, the DNA is TGTGCCAGCAGCTTGCTAGGACAGCTCAATCAGCCCCAGCATTTT. Translating it yields CASSLLGQLNQPQHF.

This clone occurred a few times. The V gene is TRBV5-1, the J gene TRBJ2-7; a possible D gene is TRBD1 (6 bases). CDR3 length: 15 residues. V was cut by 2 bases and J by 2 bases, with 14 bases left in between. CDR1 and CDR2 from the germline V gene are SGHRS and YFSETQ. This CDR3 is CASSLGTGPTYEQYF. For the CDR3, the DNA is TGCGCCAGCAGCTTAGGAACAGGGCCAACCTACGAGCAGTACTTC.

CDR3 in amino acids: CASSGGNTIYF. Written as DNA, the CDR3 is TGTGCCAGCAGTGGGGGAAACACCATATATTTT. This rearrangement joins TRBV27 to TRBJ1-3; no firm D call. V was trimmed by 5 bases and J by 4 bases, leaving 3 bases between them. The CDR3 contains 11 residues. The germline V gene encodes CDR1 MNHEY and CDR2 SMNVEV (reference sequence).

The rearrangement joins TRBV4-2 to TRBJ2-2; 7 positions match TRBD2. In germline, CDR1 is LGHNA, CDR2 YNFKEQ. The CDR3 sequence is 14 residues long. V dropped 0 bases and J dropped 15; count of bases not matched to a gene: 10. CDR3 DNA: TGTGCCAGCAGCCAAGATGGGAGGGACCGGGTGGTGTTTTTT. This encodes CASSQDGRDRVVFF.

This clone was seen more than once but under ten times. This chain connects TRBV2 to TRBJ1-4; perhaps TRBD1 as D (6 bases). Per the germline V gene, CDR1 is SNHLY and CDR2 is FYNNEI. V lost 2 bases and J lost 10, with 11 bases in between. The CDR3 covers 13 residues. DNA for the CDR3: TGTGCCAGCAGTGAATATGGGGGGCGAAAACTGTTTTTT. It translates to CASSEYGGRKLFF.

V gene TRBV5-5 combines with J gene TRBJ2-7; no reliable D call. From germline, CDR1 is SGHKS and CDR2 YYEKEE (reference sequence). V was clipped by 3 bases and J by 4 bases, with 20 bases between them. CDR3 size: 16 residues. The CDR3: CASSSIEVQVRYEQYF. CDR3 DNA sequence: TGTGCCAGCAGCTCCATAGAGGTGCAGGTTAGGTACGAGCAGTACTTC.

This clone showed up just a few times. V usage is TRBV7-9 and J usage is TRBJ1-1; D unclear. The CDR3 contains 12 residues. The V and J ends lost 5 bases and 11 bases respectively, with 15 bases between them. Germline V gene sequence: CDR1 SEHNR, CDR2 FQNEAQ (reference sequence). CDR3 bases: TGTGCCAGCAGCGGGGAAGGGAATTGGGCTTTCTTT. Amino acid sequence: CASSGEGNWAFF.

This clone was found once. This sample also contains other DNA sequences that code for the same CDR3. The V and J genes are TRBV10-3 and TRBJ2-7; 7 nucleotides agree with TRBD1. The J segment lost 3 bases and the V segment lost 7 bases, leaving 3 bases of the junction unmatched. Germline V gives CDR1 ENHRY, CDR2 SYGVKD. This CDR3 has 12 residues. The CDR3 bases are TGTGCCATCACCGGGGACAGCTACGAGCAGTACTTC. This codes for CAITGDSYEQYF.

The V and J genes are TRBV5-1 and TRBJ1-4; D might be TRBD1 (6 bases). CDR1 and CDR2 (germline): SGHRS, YFSETQ. The V and J ends lost 1 base and 7 bases respectively, with 14 bases between them. This CDR3 comprises 15 residues. CDR3 protein: CASSLNWGALEKLFF. The CDR3 DNA sequence: TGCGCCAGCAGCTTGAATTGGGGGGCGCTTGAAAAACTGTTTTTT.

The chain links TRBV10-3 to TRBJ2-2; a possible D gene is TRBD2 (5 bases). There are 16 residues in the CDR3. Trimming stripped 10 bases from V and 3 bases from J, with 21 bases between. The germline V gene has CDR1 ENHRY and CDR2 SYGVKD. The CDR3 region has the DNA TGTGCCACCATCTACGGAGAGGGTACGGACACCGGGGAGCTGTTTTTT. This gives the protein CATIYGEGTDTGELFF.

The CDR3 reads CASSQSPASYSTDTQYF. The CDR3 DNA sequence: TGCGCCAGCAGCCAATCGCCAGCCAGCTATAGCACAGATACGCAGTATTTT. The V call is TRBV4-1, the J call TRBJ2-3; no firm D call. Per the germline V gene, CDR1 is MGHRA and CDR2 is YSYEKL. Trimming took 2 bases from V and 0 from J, leaving 15 bases between them. The CDR3 has 17 amino acids.

This chain joins TRBV5-8 and TRBJ2-1; the match to TRBD2 covers 9 bases. V dropped 6 bases and J dropped 5; count of bases not matched to a gene: 9. The length of the CDR3 is 15 residues. Germline lookup yields CDR1 SGHTS and CDR2 YDEGEE. The chain's CDR3 is CASTLRTSADNEQFF. In DNA form, the CDR3 reads TGTGCCAGCACCCTGAGGACTAGCGCTGACAATGAGCAGTTCTTC.

This clone has only a few counts. The chain recombines TRBV19 with TRBJ1-3, with D perhaps TRBD1 (6 bases). The V and J ends lost 6 bases and 2 bases respectively, with 14 bases between them. Germline V gives CDR1 LNHDA, CDR2 SQIVND (reference sequence). This CDR3 contains 15 residues. CDR3 DNA: TGTGCCAGTAGAGAATCACAGGGCCCTGGAAACACCATATATTTT. Its translation: CASRESQGPGNTIYF.

The CDR3 spells CASSRAVGNEQFF. The DNA of the CDR3 is TGTGCCAGCAGCCGAGCCGTAGGCAATGAGCAGTTCTTC. The chain employs TRBV7-7 and TRBJ2-1; D unresolved. Trimming removed 5 bases at V and 6 bases at J, with 11 bases between. The V gene's germline CDR1 is SSHAT and CDR2 FNYEAQ (reference sequence). The CDR3 runs 13 residues.

The table lists this clone with a few counts. This rearrangement joins TRBV6-1 to TRBJ1-5; D ambiguous. Trimming removed 5 bases at V and 0 bases at J, with 11 bases between. The length of the CDR3 is 15 residues. CDR1 is MNHNS and CDR2 is SASEGT in the germline V gene. CDR3 residues: CASSRVGYSNQPQHF. The CDR3 DNA sequence: TGTGCCAGCAGTCGGGTAGGATATAGCAATCAGCCCCAGCATTTT.